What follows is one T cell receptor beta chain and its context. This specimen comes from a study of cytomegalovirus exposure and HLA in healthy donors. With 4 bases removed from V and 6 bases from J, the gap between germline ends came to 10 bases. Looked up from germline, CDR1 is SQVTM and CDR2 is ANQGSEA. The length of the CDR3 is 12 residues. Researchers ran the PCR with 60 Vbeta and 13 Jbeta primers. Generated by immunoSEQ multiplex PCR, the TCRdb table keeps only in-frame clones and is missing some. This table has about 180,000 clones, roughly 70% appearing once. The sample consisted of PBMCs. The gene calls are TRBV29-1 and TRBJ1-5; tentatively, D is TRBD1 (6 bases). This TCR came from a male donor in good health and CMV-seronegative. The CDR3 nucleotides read TGCAGCGTTGGACAGGAAGGTCAGCCCCAGCATTTT. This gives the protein CSVGQEGQPQHF.